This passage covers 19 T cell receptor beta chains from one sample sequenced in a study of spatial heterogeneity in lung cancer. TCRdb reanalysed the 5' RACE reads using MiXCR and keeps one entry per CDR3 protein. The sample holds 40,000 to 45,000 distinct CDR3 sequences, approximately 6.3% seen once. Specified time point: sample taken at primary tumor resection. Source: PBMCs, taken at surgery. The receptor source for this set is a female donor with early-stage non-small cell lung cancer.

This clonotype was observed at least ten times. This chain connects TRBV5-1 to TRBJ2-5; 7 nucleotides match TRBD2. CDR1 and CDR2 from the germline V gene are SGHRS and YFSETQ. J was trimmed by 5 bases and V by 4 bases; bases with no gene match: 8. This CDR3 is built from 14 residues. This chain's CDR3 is CASSSGVLGETQYF. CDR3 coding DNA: TGCGCCAGCAGCAGCGGGGTTCTGGGGGAGACCCAGTACTTC.

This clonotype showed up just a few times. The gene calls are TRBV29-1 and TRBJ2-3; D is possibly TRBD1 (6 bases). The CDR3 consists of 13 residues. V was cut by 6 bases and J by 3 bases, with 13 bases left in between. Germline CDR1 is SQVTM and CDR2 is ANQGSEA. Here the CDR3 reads CSVRRDTTDTQYF. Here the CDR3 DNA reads TGCAGCGTCCGCCGGGACACAACAGATACGCAGTATTTT.

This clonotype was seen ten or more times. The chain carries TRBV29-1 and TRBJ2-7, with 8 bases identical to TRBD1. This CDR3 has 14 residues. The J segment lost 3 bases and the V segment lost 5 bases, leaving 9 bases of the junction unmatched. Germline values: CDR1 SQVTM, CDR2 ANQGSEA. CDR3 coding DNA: TGCAGCGTTTCGAGGACAGGGAAGGTCTACGAGCAGTACTTC. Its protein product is CSVSRTGKVYEQYF.

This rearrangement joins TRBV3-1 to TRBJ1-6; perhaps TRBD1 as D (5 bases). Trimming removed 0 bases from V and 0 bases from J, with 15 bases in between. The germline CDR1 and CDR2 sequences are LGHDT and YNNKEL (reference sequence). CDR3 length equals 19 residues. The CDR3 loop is CASSQDSRVLSSYNSPLHF. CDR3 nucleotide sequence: TGTGCCAGCAGCCAAGACTCCAGGGTCTTAAGCTCCTATAATTCACCCCTCCACTTT.

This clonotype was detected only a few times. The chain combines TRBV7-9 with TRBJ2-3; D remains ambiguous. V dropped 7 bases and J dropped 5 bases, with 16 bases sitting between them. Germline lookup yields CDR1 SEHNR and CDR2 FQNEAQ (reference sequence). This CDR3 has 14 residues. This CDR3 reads CASTPSSPEDTQYF. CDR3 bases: TGTGCCAGCACCCCCTCTAGTCCTGAAGATACGCAGTATTTT. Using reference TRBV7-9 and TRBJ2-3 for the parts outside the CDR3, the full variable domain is DTGVSQNPRHKITKRGQNVTFRCDPISEHNRLYWYRQTLGQGPEFLTYFQNEAQLEKSRLLSDRFSAERPKGSFSTLEIQRTEQGDSAMYLCASTPSSPEDTQYFGPGTRLTVL.

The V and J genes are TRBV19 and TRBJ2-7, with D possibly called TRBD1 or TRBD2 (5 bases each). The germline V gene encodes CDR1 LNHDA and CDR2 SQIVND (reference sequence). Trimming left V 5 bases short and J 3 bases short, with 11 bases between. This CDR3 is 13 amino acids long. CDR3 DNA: TGTGCCAGTAGTTTGAGGGGCGGCTACGAGCAGTACTTC. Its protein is CASSLRGGYEQYF.

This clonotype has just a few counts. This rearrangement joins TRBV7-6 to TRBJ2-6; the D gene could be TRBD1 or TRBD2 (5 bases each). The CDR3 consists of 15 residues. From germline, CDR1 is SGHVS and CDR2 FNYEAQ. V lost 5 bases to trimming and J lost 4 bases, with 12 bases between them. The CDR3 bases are TGTGCCAGCAGCGGGACCAATACAGGGGCCAACGTCCTGACTTTC. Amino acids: CASSGTNTGANVLTF.

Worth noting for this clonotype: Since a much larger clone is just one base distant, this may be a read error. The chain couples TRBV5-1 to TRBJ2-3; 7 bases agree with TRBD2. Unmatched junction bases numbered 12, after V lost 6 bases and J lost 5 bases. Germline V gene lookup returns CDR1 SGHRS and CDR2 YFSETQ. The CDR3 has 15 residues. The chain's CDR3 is CASIWTRRGVDTQYF. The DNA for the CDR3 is TGCGCCAGCATCTGGACTAGACGGGGCGTAGATACGCAGTATTTT.

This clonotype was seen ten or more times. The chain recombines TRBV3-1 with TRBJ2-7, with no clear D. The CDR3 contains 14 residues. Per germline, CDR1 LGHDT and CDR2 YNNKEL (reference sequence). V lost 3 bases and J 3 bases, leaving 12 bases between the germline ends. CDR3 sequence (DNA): TGTGCCAGCAGCCAGGGCAATAAGAACTACGAGCAGTACTTC. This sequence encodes CASSQGNKNYEQYF.

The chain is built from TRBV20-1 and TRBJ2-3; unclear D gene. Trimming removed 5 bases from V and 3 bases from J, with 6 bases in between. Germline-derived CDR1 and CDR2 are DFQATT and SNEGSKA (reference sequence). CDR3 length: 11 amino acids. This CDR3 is CSAERTDTQYF. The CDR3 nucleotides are TGCAGTGCTGAAAGAACAGATACGCAGTATTTT.

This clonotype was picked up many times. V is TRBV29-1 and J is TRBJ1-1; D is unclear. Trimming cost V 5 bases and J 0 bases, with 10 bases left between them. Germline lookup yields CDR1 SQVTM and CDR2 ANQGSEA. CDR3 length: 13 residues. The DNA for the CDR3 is TGCAGCGTTCCTGGGCCCTTGAACACTGAAGCTTTCTTT. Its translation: CSVPGPLNTEAFF.

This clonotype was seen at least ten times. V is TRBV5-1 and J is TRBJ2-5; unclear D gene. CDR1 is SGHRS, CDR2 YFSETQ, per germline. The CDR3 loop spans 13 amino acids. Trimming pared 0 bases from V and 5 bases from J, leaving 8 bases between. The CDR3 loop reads CASSLGLLETQYF. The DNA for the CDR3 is TGCGCCAGCAGCTTGGGTCTGTTGGAGACCCAGTACTTC.

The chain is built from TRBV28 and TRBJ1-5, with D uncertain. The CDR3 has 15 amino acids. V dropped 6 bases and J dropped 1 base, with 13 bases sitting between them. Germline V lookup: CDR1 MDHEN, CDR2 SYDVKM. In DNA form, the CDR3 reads TGTGCCAGCAGCCCGACCTCCAGGAGCAATCAGCCCCAGCATTTT. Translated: CASSPTSRSNQPQHF.

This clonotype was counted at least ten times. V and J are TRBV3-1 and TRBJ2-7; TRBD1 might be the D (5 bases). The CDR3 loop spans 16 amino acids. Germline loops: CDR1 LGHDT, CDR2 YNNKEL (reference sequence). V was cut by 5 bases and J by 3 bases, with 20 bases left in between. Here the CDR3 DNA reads TGTGCCAGCAGCTCCGACAGCTCTTCGGGCAGCTACGAGCAGTACTTC. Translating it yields CASSSDSSSGSYEQYF.

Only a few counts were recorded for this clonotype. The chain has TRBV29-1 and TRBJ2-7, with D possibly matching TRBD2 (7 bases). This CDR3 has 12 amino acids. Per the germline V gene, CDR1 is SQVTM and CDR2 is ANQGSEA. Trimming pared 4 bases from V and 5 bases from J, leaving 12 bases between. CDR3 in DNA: TGCAGCGTTGCGGGGGGCTCTGACGAGCAGTACTTC. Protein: CSVAGGSDEQYF.

In DNA form, the CDR3 reads TGTGCCAGCAGCCCCGCCCGGGGGGGCTTCAGCACAGATACGCAGTATTTT. This encodes CASSPARGGFSTDTQYF. The genes are TRBV7-2 and TRBJ2-3; 8 nucleotides agree with TRBD2. The trim removed 5 bases at V and 0 bases at J, leaving 10 bases unmatched. This CDR3 comprises 17 residues. CDR1 and CDR2 (germline): SGHTA, FQGNSA.

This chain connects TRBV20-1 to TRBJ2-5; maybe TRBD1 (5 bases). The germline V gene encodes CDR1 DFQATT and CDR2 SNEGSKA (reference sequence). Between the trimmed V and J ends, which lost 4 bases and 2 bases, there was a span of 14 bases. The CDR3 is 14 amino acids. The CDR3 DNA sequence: TGCAGTGCTATCAGACAGCGAGGACAAGAGACCCAGTACTTC. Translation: CSAIRQRGQETQYF.

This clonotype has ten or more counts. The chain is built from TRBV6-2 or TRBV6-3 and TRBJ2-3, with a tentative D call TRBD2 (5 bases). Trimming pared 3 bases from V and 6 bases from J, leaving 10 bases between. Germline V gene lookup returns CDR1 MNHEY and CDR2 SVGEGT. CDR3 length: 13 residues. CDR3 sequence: CASSYEGRDTQYF. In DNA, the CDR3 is TGTGCCAGCAGTTATGAGGGTCGGGATACGCAGTATTTT.

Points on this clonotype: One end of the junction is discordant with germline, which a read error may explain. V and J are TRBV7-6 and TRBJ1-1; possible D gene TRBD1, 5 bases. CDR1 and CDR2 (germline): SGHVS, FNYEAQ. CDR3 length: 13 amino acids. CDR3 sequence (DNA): TGTGCCAGGAGCTTAGGGGTGAACACTGAAGCTTTCTTT. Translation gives CARSLGVNTEAFF. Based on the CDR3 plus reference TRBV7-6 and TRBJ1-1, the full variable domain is GAGVSQSPRYKVTKRGQDVALRCDPISGHVSLYWYRQALGQGPEFLTYFNYEAQQDKSGLPNDRFSAERPEGSISTLTIQRTEQRDSAMYRCARSLGVNTEAFFGQGTRLTVV.